Each of the 10 T cell receptor beta chains below was sequenced from the same sample in a study of chemoradiotherapy in HPV16-positive cancers. Method: immunoSEQ multiplex PCR; TCRdb's copy keeps in-frame clones and lacks some. In the table there are approximately 6,000 clones, about 91% of which are singletons. Sequenced material: blood, taken from a patient who underwent chemoradiotherapy. Source of these receptors: a human donor with HPV-associated anogenital cancer.

The genes are TRBV5-4 and TRBJ2-1; D is perhaps TRBD1 (7 bases). Trimming shortened V by 5 bases and J by 0 bases, and 12 bases separated the two germline ends. Per germline, CDR1 SGHNT and CDR2 YYREEE (reference sequence). The CDR3 covers 15 residues. The CDR3, as DNA: TGTGCCAGCAGTAGGGGGGACAGCTCCTACAATGAGCAGTTCTTC. This gives the protein CASSRGDSSYNEQFF. The whole variable domain, filled in from reference TRBV5-4 and TRBJ2-1, reads ETGVTQSPTHLIKTRGQQVTLRCSSQSGHNTVSWYQQALGQGPQFIFQYYREEENGRGNFPPRFSGLQFPNYSSELNVNALELDDSALYLCASSRGDSSYNEQFFGPGTRLTVL.

The rearrangement joins TRBV6-1 to TRBJ2-3; 7 positions agree with TRBD1. The V gene end was trimmed by 7 bases and the J gene end by 6 bases; junction bases not matched to a gene: 7. The CDR3 runs to 13 residues. Germline V gives CDR1 MNHNS, CDR2 SASEGT. The CDR3 loop is CASTSPQGDTQYF. CDR3 nucleotides: TGTGCCAGCACCTCACCACAGGGGGATACGCAGTATTTT.

V is TRBV27 and J is TRBJ1-1; 12 positions match TRBD1. V gave up 6 bases and J gave up 5 bases; unmatched junction bases: 19. The CDR3 sequence is 19 residues long. Germline lookup yields CDR1 MNHEY and CDR2 SMNVEV (reference sequence). CDR3 region: CASSPNGRGQGAVRTEAFF. The CDR3 DNA reads TGTGCCAGCAGCCCGAACGGGCGGGGACAGGGGGCTGTGAGGACTGAAGCTTTCTTT.

The chain couples TRBV18 to TRBJ2-1; 7 positions agree with TRBD1. V dropped 4 bases and J dropped 1; count of bases not matched to a gene: 10. CDR3 size: 17 residues. In germline, CDR1 is KGHSH, CDR2 LQKENI. The CDR3 loop is CASSLISGTASYNEQFF. DNA for the CDR3: TGTGCCAGCTCACTCATATCCGGGACAGCGTCCTACAATGAGCAGTTCTTC.

This sequence joins TRBV10-3 and TRBJ2-1; 10 bases map to TRBD1. The V segment lost 4 bases and the J segment 2 bases; nucleotides outside the gene matches: 5. The V gene's germline CDR1 is ENHRY and CDR2 SYGVKD. This CDR3 has 16 residues. Here the CDR3 reads CAISGMTGGAYNEQFF. DNA of the CDR3: TGTGCCATCAGTGGAATGACAGGGGGCGCCTACAATGAGCAGTTCTTC.

The V gene is TRBV19, the J gene TRBJ1-1, with D perhaps TRBD1 (5 bases). V was shortened by 3 bases and J by 2 bases, with 19 bases between the two germline ends. CDR3 length: 17 amino acids. CDR1 LNHDA and CDR2 SQIVND come from the germline V gene (reference sequence). The CDR3 bases are TGTGCCAGTAGTATGGGGCCGGTTATTCGGCGTAACACTGAAGCTTTCTTT. The encoded protein is CASSMGPVIRRNTEAFF.

The CDR3 nucleotides read TGCGCCAGCAGTGAGACGGAGACAGCCATGAACACTGAAGCTTTCTTT. Translating it yields CASSETETAMNTEAFF. V gene TRBV10-2 combines with J gene TRBJ1-1, with D possibly matching TRBD1 (5 bases). V lost 2 bases, J lost 0 bases, and 13 bases lay in between. Looked up from germline, CDR1 is WSHSY and CDR2 is SAAADI. There are 16 residues in the CDR3.

The V and J genes are TRBV18 and TRBJ1-2; possible D gene TRBD1, 5 bases. With 3 bases removed from V and 7 bases from J, the gap between germline ends came to 18 bases. The CDR3 contains 15 residues. Germline V CDR1 and CDR2: KGHSH, LQKENI. CDR3 nucleotides: TGTGCCAGCTCACCCCTGGCGGGGGTAGATAGTGGCTACACCTTC. Its protein is CASSPLAGVDSGYTF.

The chain employs TRBV19 and TRBJ2-1; 7 bases align to TRBD2. In germline, CDR1 is LNHDA, CDR2 SQIVND (reference sequence). The CDR3 is 14 residues long. The ends lost 4 bases at V and 4 bases at J; junction bases unmatched: 4. This CDR3 is CASSSGSRYNEQFF. The CDR3 DNA sequence: TGTGCCAGTAGTAGCGGGAGTAGGTACAATGAGCAGTTCTTC.

CDR3 sequence reads: CASSLGAGTDNQPQHF. Here the CDR3 DNA reads TGTGCCAGCAGTTTAGGGGCAGGGACGGACAATCAGCCCCAGCATTTT. The chain uses TRBV28 and TRBJ1-5; tentative D call: TRBD1 (5 bases). V was shortened by 2 bases and J by 3 bases, with 14 bases between the two germline ends. Germline V gene sequence: CDR1 MDHEN, CDR2 SYDVKM. This CDR3 has 16 amino acids.